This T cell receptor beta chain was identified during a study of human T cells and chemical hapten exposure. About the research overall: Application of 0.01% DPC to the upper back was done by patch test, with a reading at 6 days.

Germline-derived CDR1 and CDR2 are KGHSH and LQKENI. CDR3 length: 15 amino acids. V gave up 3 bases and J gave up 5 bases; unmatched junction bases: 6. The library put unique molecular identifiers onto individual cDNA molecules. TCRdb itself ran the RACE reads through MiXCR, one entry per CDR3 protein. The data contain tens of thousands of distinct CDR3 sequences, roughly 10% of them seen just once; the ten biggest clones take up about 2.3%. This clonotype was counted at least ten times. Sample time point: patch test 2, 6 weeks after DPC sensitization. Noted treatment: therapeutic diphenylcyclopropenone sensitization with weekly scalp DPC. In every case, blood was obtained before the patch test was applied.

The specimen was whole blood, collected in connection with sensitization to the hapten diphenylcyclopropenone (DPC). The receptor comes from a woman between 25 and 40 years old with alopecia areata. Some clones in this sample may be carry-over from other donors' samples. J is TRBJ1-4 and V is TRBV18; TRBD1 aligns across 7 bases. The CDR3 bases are TGTGCCAGCTCACCTACGGGACAGCAAAATGAAAAACTGTTTTTT. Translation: CASSPTGQQNEKLFF. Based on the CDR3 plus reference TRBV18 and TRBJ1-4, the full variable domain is NAGVMQNPRHLVRRRGQEARLRCSPMKGHSHVYWYRQLPEEGLKFMVYLQKENIIDESGMPKERFSAEFPKEGPSILRIQQVVRGDSAAYFCASSPTGQQNEKLFFGSGTQLSVL.